This T cell receptor beta chain was obtained from a study of blood T cells in healthy people across ages. Primed by a sample-barcoded 5' primer and a J-beta primer mix, a second PCR proceeded for 7 to 11 cycles. TCRdb recomputed calls from the 5' RACE reads with MiXCR, one row per CDR3 protein. Of approximately 960,000 distinct CDR3 sequences listed, approximately 32% are singletons. The CDR3 totals 13 residues. J lost 6 bases, V lost 6 bases, and 10 bases had no gene match. Germline CDR1 SQVTM, CDR2 ANQGSEA. Study observations and caveats: The study regarded diversity estimates from one million T cells as underestimates. Per million T cells, TCR beta diversity dropped about linearly as age rose.

On this clonotype: Its target is unknown.

These data also featured in a second study, about T cells of mothers and their children. That report adds: Inherited differences only slightly affect thymic shaping of TCR recombination output.

Specimen: blood. This receptor was obtained from a woman aged 40 to 55 in good health. This sequence joins TRBV29-1 and TRBJ2-7; 8 positions agree with TRBD1. The CDR3 DNA reads TGCAGCGTGTCGACAGGGGAGGATAGCGAGCAGTACTTC. Its translation: CSVSTGEDSEQYF.